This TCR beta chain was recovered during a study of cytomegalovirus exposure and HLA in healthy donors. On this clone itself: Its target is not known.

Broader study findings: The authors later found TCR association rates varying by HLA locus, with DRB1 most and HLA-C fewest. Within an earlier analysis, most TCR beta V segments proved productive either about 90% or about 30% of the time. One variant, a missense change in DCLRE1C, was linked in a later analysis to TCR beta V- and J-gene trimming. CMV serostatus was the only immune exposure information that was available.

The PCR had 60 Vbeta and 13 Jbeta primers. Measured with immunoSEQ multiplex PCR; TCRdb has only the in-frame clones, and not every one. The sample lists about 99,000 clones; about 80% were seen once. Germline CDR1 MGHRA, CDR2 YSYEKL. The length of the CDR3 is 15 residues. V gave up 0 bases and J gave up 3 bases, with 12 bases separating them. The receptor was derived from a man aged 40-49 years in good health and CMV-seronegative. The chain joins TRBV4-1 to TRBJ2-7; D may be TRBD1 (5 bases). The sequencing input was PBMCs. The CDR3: CASSQEERTGYEQYF. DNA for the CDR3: TGCGCCAGCAGCCAAGAAGAAAGAACAGGCTACGAGCAGTACTTC.